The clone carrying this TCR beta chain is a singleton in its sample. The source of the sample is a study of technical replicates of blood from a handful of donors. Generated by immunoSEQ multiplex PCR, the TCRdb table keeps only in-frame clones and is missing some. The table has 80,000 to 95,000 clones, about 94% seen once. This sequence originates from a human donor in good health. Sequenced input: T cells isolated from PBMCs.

Here the CDR3 reads CASSPDSQSSYEQYF. The DNA of the CDR3 is TGTGCCAGCAGCCCAGACAGCCAAAGCTCCTACGAGCAGTACTTC. The chain recombines TRBV2 with TRBJ2-7; the D gene is possibly TRBD1 (5 bases). CDR1 is SNHLY, CDR2 FYNNEI, per germline. V was shortened by 6 bases and J by 0 bases, with 15 bases between the two germline ends. CDR3 size: 15 residues.